Listed below are T cell receptor beta chains from one sample, sequenced in a study of T cell changes during pregnancy in multiple sclerosis. Measured with immunoSEQ multiplex PCR; TCRdb has only the in-frame clones, and not every one. The data show more than 65,000 clones, approximately 95% seen once. The specimen comprised peripheral blood, sampled in the first trimester of pregnancy. The receptors here all came from a female donor with multiple sclerosis, enrolled in a pregnancy study. Each CDR3 is given with its conserved first and last residue. Each record gives: clone size, D gene, J gene, V gene, CDR3 protein, CDR3 DNA. A D gene is named only where the DNA matches it firmly. Clone size is not always given. Where it is, it says once, few, many or a class for expanded clones.

clone size: .
D gene: TRBD1
J gene: TRBJ1-6
V gene: TRBV7-2
CDR3 protein: CASSPTGGPYSSYNSPLHF
CDR3 DNA: TGTGCCAGCAGTCCAACAGGGGGCCCCTACAGCTCCTATAATTCACCCCTCCACTTT

clone size: .
D gene: .
J gene: TRBJ1-1
V gene: TRBV5-1
CDR3 protein: CASSLGGGRTEAFF
CDR3 DNA: TGCGCCAGCAGCCTTGGGGGGGGTCGGACTGAAGCTTTCTTT

clone size: few
D gene: .
J gene: TRBJ1-5
V gene: TRBV29-1
CDR3 protein: CSVVGEWSQPQHF
CDR3 DNA: TGCAGCGTTGTTGGGGAGTGGAGTCAGCCCCAGCATTTT

clone size: .
D gene: .
J gene: TRBJ2-1
V gene: TRBV7-3
CDR3 protein: CASSPSVGNEQFF
CDR3 DNA: TGTGCCAGCAGCCCATCGGTCGGCAATGAGCAGTTCTTC

clone size: .
D gene: .
J gene: TRBJ2-7
V gene: TRBV7-2
CDR3 protein: CASSLVQVSSYEQYF
CDR3 DNA: TGTGCCAGCAGCTTAGTTCAGGTCAGTTCCTACGAGCAGTACTTC

clone size: .
D gene: TRBD2
J gene: TRBJ2-7
V gene: TRBV28
CDR3 protein: CASSSGLVSYEQYF
CDR3 DNA: TGTGCCAGCAGCTCCGGACTAGTCTCCTACGAGCAGTACTTC

clone size: .
D gene: TRBD2
J gene: TRBJ2-1
V gene: TRBV6-5
CDR3 protein: CASSYSLAGGHEQFF
CDR3 DNA: TGTGCCAGCAGTTACAGTTTAGCGGGAGGCCATGAGCAGTTCTTC

clone size: .
D gene: .
J gene: TRBJ1-2
V gene: TRBV30
CDR3 protein: CAWSRGEALGYGYTF
CDR3 DNA: TGTGCCTGGAGTCGGGGGGAGGCTCTGGGCTATGGCTACACCTTC

clone size: .
D gene: TRBD1
J gene: TRBJ2-4
V gene: TRBV2
CDR3 protein: CASSYMGQGENIQYF
CDR3 DNA: TGTGCCAGCAGCTATATGGGACAGGGAGAAAACATTCAGTACTTC

clone size: .
D gene: .
J gene: TRBJ2-7
V gene: TRBV16
CDR3 protein: CASSHTGWGLNEQYF
CDR3 DNA: TGTGCCAGCAGCCATACAGGGTGGGGACTAAACGAGCAGTACTTC

clone size: .
D gene: .
J gene: TRBJ1-1
V gene: TRBV5-4
CDR3 protein: CASSLDAGVNTEAFF
CDR3 DNA: TGTGCCAGCAGCTTGGATGCAGGGGTGAACACTGAAGCTTTCTTT

clone size: .
D gene: .
J gene: TRBJ2-3
V gene: TRBV2
CDR3 protein: CASSRELEAPTDTQYF
CDR3 DNA: TGTGCCAGCAGTAGGGAACTAGAGGCTCCGACAGATACGCAGTATTTT

clone size: .
D gene: TRBD1
J gene: TRBJ1-3
V gene: TRBV7-2
CDR3 protein: CASSLETGGLGNTIYF
CDR3 DNA: TGTGCCAGCAGCTTAGAGACAGGGGGACTTGGAAACACCATATATTTT

clone size: .
D gene: TRBD2
J gene: TRBJ2-1
V gene: TRBV14
CDR3 protein: CASSHSRGSSGPNFSYNEQFF
CDR3 DNA: TGTGCCAGCAGCCACAGCAGAGGGAGTAGCGGGCCGAACTTCTCCTACAATGAGCAGTTCTTC

clone size: .
D gene: .
J gene: TRBJ1-5
V gene: TRBV6-1
CDR3 protein: CASSEGAGPNQPQHF
CDR3 DNA: TGTGCCAGCAGTGAAGGAGCAGGGCCCAATCAGCCCCAGCATTTT

clone size: .
D gene: TRBD1
J gene: TRBJ1-1
V gene: TRBV2
CDR3 protein: CASRRQGNTEAFF
CDR3 DNA: TGTGCCAGCAGACGACAGGGGAACACTGAAGCTTTCTTT

clone size: .
D gene: TRBD2
J gene: TRBJ2-1
V gene: TRBV4-3
CDR3 protein: CASSPGLAVYNEQFF
CDR3 DNA: TGCGCCAGCAGCCCCGGCCTAGCGGTGTACAATGAGCAGTTCTTC

clone size: .
D gene: .
J gene: TRBJ2-7
V gene: TRBV9
CDR3 protein: CASSVEPYYEQYF
CDR3 DNA: TGTGCCAGCAGCGTAGAGCCTTACTACGAGCAGTACTTC

clone size: .
D gene: .
J gene: TRBJ2-3
V gene: TRBV6-1
CDR3 protein: CASSEPRGSQYF
CDR3 DNA: TGTGCCAGCAGTGAACCGAGAGGTTCGCAGTATTTT

clone size: .
D gene: .
J gene: TRBJ2-1
V gene: TRBV30
CDR3 protein: CAWSKGGGYNEQFF
CDR3 DNA: TGTGCCTGGAGTAAGGGTGGGGGGTACAATGAGCAGTTCTTC

clone size: .
D gene: .
J gene: TRBJ2-3
V gene: TRBV9
CDR3 protein: CASSVAGTSLENTQYF
CDR3 DNA: TGTGCCAGCAGCGTAGCCGGGACTTCCCTCGAGAATACGCAGTATTTT

clone size: .
D gene: .
J gene: TRBJ1-1
V gene: TRBV5-1
CDR3 protein: CASSYETGNTEAFF
CDR3 DNA: TGCGCCAGCAGCTATGAGACGGGGAACACTGAAGCTTTCTTT

clone size: .
D gene: TRBD1
J gene: TRBJ1-1
V gene: TRBV18
CDR3 protein: CASSPQGAVNTEAFF
CDR3 DNA: TGTGCCAGCTCACCACAGGGGGCAGTGAACACTGAAGCTTTCTTT

clone size: few
D gene: .
J gene: TRBJ1-1
V gene: TRBV29-1
CDR3 protein: CSVAGGSEAFF
CDR3 DNA: TGCAGCGTTGCCGGAGGGTCTGAAGCTTTCTTT

clone size: .
D gene: TRBD2
J gene: TRBJ2-7
V gene: TRBV5-1
CDR3 protein: CASSLALQVAGAYEQYF
CDR3 DNA: TGCGCCAGCAGCTTGGCCCTCCAGGTAGCGGGAGCCTACGAGCAGTACTTC

clone size: .
D gene: TRBD2
J gene: TRBJ2-5
V gene: TRBV4-2
CDR3 protein: CASSKTPSGGAETQYF
CDR3 DNA: TGTGCCAGCAGCAAAACCCCCAGCGGGGGGGCAGAGACCCAGTACTTC

clone size: .
D gene: TRBD1
J gene: TRBJ2-3
V gene: TRBV11-2
CDR3 protein: CASRRTGATDTQYF
CDR3 DNA: TGTGCCAGCAGAAGGACAGGAGCCACAGATACGCAGTATTTT

clone size: .
D gene: .
J gene: TRBJ2-1
V gene: TRBV9
CDR3 protein: CASSVGKLAYNEQFF
CDR3 DNA: TGTGCCAGCAGCGTAGGCAAACTAGCATACAATGAGCAGTTCTTC

clone size: once
D gene: TRBD2
J gene: TRBJ2-1
V gene: TRBV28
CDR3 protein: CASSYPGRVSTKQFF
CDR3 DNA: TGTGCCAGCAGTTACCCCGGGAGGGTTTCAACCAAGCAGTTCTTC

clone size: once
D gene: TRBD2
J gene: TRBJ2-3
V gene: TRBV19
CDR3 protein: CASSRTSVFLDTQYF
CDR3 DNA: TGTGCCAGTAGCCGCACTAGCGTATTTCTCGATACGCAGTATTTT

clone size: .
D gene: .
J gene: TRBJ1-1
V gene: TRBV6-1
CDR3 protein: CASSEKIMGQNTEAFF
CDR3 DNA: TGTGCCAGCAGTGAAAAGATCATGGGACAGAACACTGAAGCTTTCTTT